One and the same sample provided the 3 T cell receptor beta chains below, sequenced in a study of CD8+ T cells in alopecia areata. Sequencing templates came from extracted RNA that was reverse transcribed into cDNA. Data came from immunoSEQ multiplex PCR; TCRdb stores just in-frame clones and leaves some out. The sample includes 95,000 to 120,000 clones, approximately 61% seen only once; the top ten take approximately 23%. Sequences were obtained from NKG2D-low CD8+ T cells sorted from blood. All receptors derive from a human donor with alopecia areata.

The rearrangement joins TRBV7-6 to TRBJ1-5; D might be TRBD1 (5 bases). The germline V and J ends were trimmed by 6 bases and 4 bases, with 10 bases remaining between them. Germline V gene data show CDR1 as SGHVS and CDR2 as FNYEAQ. There are 13 residues in the CDR3. CDR3 in amino acids: CASSLQGNQPQHF. The CDR3 DNA follows: TGTGCCAGCAGTCTTCAGGGAAATCAGCCCCAGCATTTT.

This clone appeared a single time. J is TRBJ2-7 and V is TRBV27; 7 positions agree with TRBD1. With 3 bases clipped from V and 4 bases from J, the junction kept 3 bases outside the gene matches. The germline gives CDR1 MNHEY, CDR2 SMNVEV (reference sequence). The CDR3 covers 13 residues. CDR3: CASSFSGGYEQYF. The DNA of the CDR3 is TGTGCCAGCAGTTTTTCAGGGGGTTACGAGCAGTACTTC.

This chain connects TRBV9 to TRBJ2-7; D is uncertain. The germline V gene encodes CDR1 SGDLS and CDR2 YYNGEE. Trimming removed 0 bases at V and 7 bases at J, with 11 bases between. The CDR3 is made up of 13 amino acids. The chain's CDR3 is CASSVASGSEQYF. The DNA of the CDR3 is TGTGCCAGCAGCGTAGCCTCAGGCTCGGAGCAGTACTTC.